The next 13 T cell receptor beta chains were all read from a single sample in a study of PD-L1 blockade in urothelial cancer. Documented time point: pretreatment peripheral blood. TCRdb's copy holds only in-frame clones and misses some; the assay was immunoSEQ multiplex PCR. The repertoire includes about 95,000 clones, around 87% of them detected once, and about 2% sits in the top ten. Sequenced material: PBMCs, taken around atezolizumab (anti-PD-L1) treatment. The origin of the receptors is a man in his 60s with urothelial cancer.

CDR3 nucleotides: TGTGCCAGCAGCCCCGGACAGGGCAGGGAAAAACTGTTTTTT. Translation: CASSPGQGREKLFF. The chain employs TRBV28 and TRBJ1-4; 8 nucleotides match TRBD1. This CDR3 region has 14 residues. Looked up from germline, CDR1 is MDHEN and CDR2 is SYDVKM. Trimming took 6 bases from V and 8 from J; bases not matched to a gene: 8.

As regards this clone: Other DNA sequences in this sample translate to the same CDR3. The gene calls are TRBV7-9 and TRBJ1-5; the match to TRBD1 covers 7 bases. Germline V CDR1 and CDR2: SEHNR, FQNEAQ (reference sequence). The CDR3 consists of 15 residues. V shed 3 bases, J shed 2 bases, and the junction held 4 bases outside the gene matches. The CDR3 loop is CASSLSDRGNQPQHF. The CDR3 DNA is TGTGCCAGCAGCTTGAGTGACAGGGGCAATCAGCCCCAGCATTTT. The whole variable domain, filled in from reference TRBV7-9 and TRBJ1-5, reads DTGVSQNPRHKITKRGQNVTFRCDPISEHNRLYWYRQTLGQGPEFLTYFQNEAQLEKSRLLSDRFSAERPKGSFSTLEIQRTEQGDSAMYLCASSLSDRGNQPQHFGDGTRLSIL.

The J gene is TRBJ2-4, the V gene TRBV5-1, with 8 nucleotides matching TRBD1. The junction had 4 bases not matched to a gene; V was cut back by 5 bases and J by 0 bases. The CDR3 is made up of 15 amino acids. The germline V gene has CDR1 SGHRS and CDR2 YFSETQ. This CDR3 reads CASRLGQAAKNIQYF. DNA for the CDR3: TGCGCCAGCAGGCTGGGACAGGCAGCCAAAAACATTCAGTACTTC.

This chain uses TRBV28 with TRBJ1-1; a weak D match, TRBD1 (6 bases). The CDR3 has 13 amino acids. Germline V gene lookup returns CDR1 MDHEN and CDR2 SYDVKM. The V gene lost 5 bases and the J gene lost 11 bases, with 18 bases spanning the gap. The CDR3 nucleotides are TGTGCCAGCAGTCCACCCCACAGGGAGGGGGCTTTCTTT. Its protein product is CASSPPHREGAFF.

J is TRBJ1-3 and V is TRBV7-8; D remains ambiguous. The germline V and J ends were trimmed by 0 bases and 4 bases, with 10 bases remaining between them. The CDR3 consists of 15 residues. CDR1 is SGHVS, CDR2 FQNEAQ, per germline. The CDR3 region is CASSLAGGVGNTIYF. DNA of the CDR3: TGTGCCAGCAGCTTAGCGGGCGGGGTCGGAAACACCATATATTTT.

The V gene is TRBV27, the J gene TRBJ2-1, with 7 bases identical to TRBD2. The V gene end was trimmed by 2 bases and the J gene end by 9 bases; junction bases not matched to a gene: 1. Germline V CDR1 and CDR2: MNHEY, SMNVEV (reference sequence). This CDR3 has 12 amino acids. The CDR3 DNA sequence: TGTGCCAGCAGTTTAACGGGGGGTGAGCAGTTCTTC. Protein sequence: CASSLTGGEQFF.

V gene TRBV27 combines with J gene TRBJ1-4, with 8 bases matching TRBD1. The CDR3 sequence is 13 residues long. The germline gives CDR1 MNHEY, CDR2 SMNVEV (reference sequence). J lost 8 bases, V lost 4 bases, and 3 bases had no gene match. This chain's CDR3 is CASSSTGDEKLFF. Written as DNA, the CDR3 is TGTGCCAGCAGTTCGACAGGGGACGAAAAACTGTTTTTT.

Only a few counts were recorded for this clone. This rearrangement joins TRBV2 to TRBJ2-4; a weak D match, TRBD2 (6 bases). The CDR3 runs to 13 residues. Trimming left V 7 bases short and J 10 bases short, with 17 bases between. From germline, CDR1 is SNHLY and CDR2 FYNNEI. The CDR3 DNA is TGTGCCAGCAAAGACCGGCGGGGATGGATTCAGTACTTC. This codes for CASKDRRGWIQYF. The full variable domain, in which reference TRBV2 and TRBJ2-4 provide the parts outside the CDR3, is EPEVTQTPSHQVTQMGQEVILRCVPISNHLYFYWYRQILGQKVEFLVSFYNNEISEKSEIFDDQFSVERPDGSNFTLKIRSTKLEDSAMYFCASKDRRGWIQYFGAGTRLSVL.

V usage is TRBV5-4 and J usage is TRBJ2-4; 7 bases are a match to TRBD2. The CDR3 is 13 residues long. Losses at the gene ends were 4 bases for V and 8 bases for J; bases not matched to a gene: 6. Germline CDR1 reads SGHNT; CDR2 reads YYREEE (reference sequence). CDR3: CASSLRGEDIQYF. In DNA form, the CDR3 reads TGTGCCAGCAGCCTTCGGGGGGAGGACATTCAGTACTTC. The variable domain in full, with the rest retrieved from reference TRBV5-4 and TRBJ2-4, is ETGVTQSPTHLIKTRGQQVTLRCSSQSGHNTVSWYQQALGQGPQFIFQYYREEENGRGNFPPRFSGLQFPNYSSELNVNALELDDSALYLCASSLRGEDIQYFGAGTRLSVL.

V and J are TRBV9 and TRBJ2-3; no reliable D call. The CDR3 has 14 residues. Germline V lookup: CDR1 SGDLS, CDR2 YYNGEE. Trimming took off 4 bases at V and 6 bases at J, with 15 bases between the two ends. CDR3 coding DNA: TGTGCCAGCAGCTTTAGAGGCCCTCTGGATACGCAGTATTTT. The encoded protein is CASSFRGPLDTQYF.

The chain joins TRBV2 to TRBJ1-1; a possible D gene is TRBD1 (5 bases). This CDR3 contains 13 residues. Germline CDR1 and CDR2: SNHLY and FYNNEI. V lost 8 bases, J lost 3 bases, and 13 bases lay in between. The CDR3 DNA follows: TGTGCCAGCTTGGGGGGGACGCACACTGAAGCTTTCTTT. Amino acids: CASLGGTHTEAFF.

This chain joins TRBV11-3 and TRBJ2-7; D possibly corresponds to TRBD2 (6 bases). The CDR3 has 14 amino acids. Germline V gene data show CDR1 as SGHNT and CDR2 as YENEEA. Trimming took off 5 bases at V and 3 bases at J, with 14 bases between the two ends. The CDR3 protein is CASSPIVGSYEQYF. The DNA for the CDR3 is TGTGCCAGCAGCCCCATCGTCGGGAGCTACGAGCAGTACTTC.

The genes are TRBV30 and TRBJ1-2; 8 positions match TRBD1. Germline CDR1 reads GTSNPN; CDR2 reads SVGIG (reference sequence). Trimming took 4 bases from V and 4 from J; bases not matched to a gene: 11. This CDR3 is 15 amino acids long. CDR3 nucleotide sequence: TGTGCCTGGACCGCGGGGACAGGCCGGGGCTATGGCTACACCTTC. Its translation: CAWTAGTGRGYGYTF.